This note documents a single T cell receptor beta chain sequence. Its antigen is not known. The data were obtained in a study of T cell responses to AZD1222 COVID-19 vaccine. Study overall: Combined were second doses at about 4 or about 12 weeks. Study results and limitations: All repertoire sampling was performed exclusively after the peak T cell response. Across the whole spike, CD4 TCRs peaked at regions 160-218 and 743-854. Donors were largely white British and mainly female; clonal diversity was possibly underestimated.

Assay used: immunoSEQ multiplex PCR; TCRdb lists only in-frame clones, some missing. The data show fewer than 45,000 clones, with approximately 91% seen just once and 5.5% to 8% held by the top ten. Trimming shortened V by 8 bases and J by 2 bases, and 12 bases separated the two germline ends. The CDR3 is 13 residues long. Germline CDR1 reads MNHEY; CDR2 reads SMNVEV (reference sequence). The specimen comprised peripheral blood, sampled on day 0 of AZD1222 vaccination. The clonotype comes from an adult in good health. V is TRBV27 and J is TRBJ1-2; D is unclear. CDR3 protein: CASGFLGNYGYTF. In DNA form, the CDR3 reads TGTGCCAGCGGATTCTTAGGGAACTATGGCTACACCTTC.